This TCR beta chain was profiled in a study of blood T cell repertoires in COVID-19. Whole-study context: Collection of acute and convalescent COVID-19 samples took place in the United States, Italy and Spain. Nucleic acid was either cDNA or gDNA, and it came from T cells, B-cell-depleted T cells, or PBMCs.

The ends lost 3 bases at V and 3 bases at J; junction bases unmatched: 5. This CDR3 is built from 15 residues. Per germline, CDR1 SGHRS and CDR2 YFSETQ. In the study's own analysis: How many nucleated cells were present was estimated from reference gene primer amplification. Profiling relied on immunoSEQ multiplex PCR, and the TCRdb table lists in-frame clones only, not all of them. The V and J calls and clone size come from that table; D and trimming were worked out from the DNA. The data contain roughly 250,000 clones, around four fifths of them singletons. The sequenced sample consisted of peripheral blood. The chain uses TRBV5-1 and TRBJ2-7; TRBD1 matches at 11 bases. This sequence originates from an elderly woman with acute or convalescent COVID-19. CDR3 nucleotides: TGCGCCAGCAGCTCTTCCGGGACAGGGGGCTACGAGCAGTACTTC. Translating gives CASSSSGTGGYEQYF. Together with reference TRBV5-1 and TRBJ2-7, the CDR3 gives the full variable domain: KAGVTQTPRYLIKTRGQQVTLSCSPISGHRSVSWYQQTPGQGLQFLFEYFSETQRNKGNFPGRFSGRQFSNSRSEMNVSTLELGDSALYLCASSSSGTGGYEQYFGPGTRLTVT.